These 2 T cell receptor beta chains were all obtained from the same sample, sequenced in a study of blood T cell repertoires in COVID-19. Here immunoSEQ multiplex PCR was the method, and the copy in TCRdb shows in-frame clones only, minus some. Of about 250,000 clones in the sample, around 86% are singletons; the top ten hold over 1.5%. Sequenced: PBMCs or T cells enriched from blood (not recorded which). Receptors were obtained from a man aged 35 to 55 who had recovered from COVID-19.

CDR3 nucleotide sequence: TGTGCCACCAGCCCCCATGTGCGGTACGAGCAGTACTTC. Amino acid sequence: CATSPHVRYEQYF. The chain joins TRBV15 to TRBJ2-7; D gene unclear. V lost 5 bases, J lost 4 bases, and 12 bases lay in between. Germline-derived CDR1 and CDR2 are LNHNV and YYDKDF (reference sequence). This CDR3 region has 13 residues.

The chain joins TRBV5-1 to TRBJ2-2; the D gene is possibly TRBD1 (7 bases). V was clipped by 4 bases and J by 3 bases, with 13 bases between them. CDR1 is SGHRS, CDR2 YFSETQ, per germline. The CDR3 consists of 15 residues. The CDR3 here is CASSGGTADTGELFF. CDR3 sequence (DNA): TGCGCCAGCAGCGGCGGGACAGCGGACACCGGGGAGCTGTTTTTT. The full variable domain, in which reference TRBV5-1 and TRBJ2-2 provide the parts outside the CDR3, is KAGVTQTPRYLIKTRGQQVTLSCSPISGHRSVSWYQQTPGQGLQFLFEYFSETQRNKGNFPGRFSGRQFSNSRSEMNVSTLELGDSALYLCASSGGTADTGELFFGEGSRLTVL.